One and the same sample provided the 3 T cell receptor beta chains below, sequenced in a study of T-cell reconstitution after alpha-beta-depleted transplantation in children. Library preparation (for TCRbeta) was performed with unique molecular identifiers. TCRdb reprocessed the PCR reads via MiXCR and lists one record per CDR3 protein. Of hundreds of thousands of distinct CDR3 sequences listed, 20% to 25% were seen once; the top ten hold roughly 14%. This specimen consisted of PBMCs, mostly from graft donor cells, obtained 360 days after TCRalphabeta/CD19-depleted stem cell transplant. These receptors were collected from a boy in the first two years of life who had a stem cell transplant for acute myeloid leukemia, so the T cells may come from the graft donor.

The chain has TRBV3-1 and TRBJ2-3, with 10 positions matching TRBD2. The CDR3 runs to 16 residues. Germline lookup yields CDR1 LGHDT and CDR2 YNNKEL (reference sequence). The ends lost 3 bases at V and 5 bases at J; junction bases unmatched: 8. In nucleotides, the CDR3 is TGTGCCAGCAGCCATTTGCCGGCTAGCGGGGGAGATACGCAGTATTTT. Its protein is CASSHLPASGGDTQYF.

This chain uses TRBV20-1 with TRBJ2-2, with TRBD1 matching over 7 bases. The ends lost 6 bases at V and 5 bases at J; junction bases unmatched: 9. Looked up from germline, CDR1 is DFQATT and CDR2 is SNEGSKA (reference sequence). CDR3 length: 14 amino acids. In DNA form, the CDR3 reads TGCAGTGCCCGATGGGGACAGTCAACCGGGGAGCTGTTTTTT. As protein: CSARWGQSTGELFF.

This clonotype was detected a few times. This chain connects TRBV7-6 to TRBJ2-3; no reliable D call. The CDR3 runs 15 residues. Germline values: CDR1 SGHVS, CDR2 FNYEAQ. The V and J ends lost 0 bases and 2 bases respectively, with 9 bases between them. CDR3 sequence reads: CASSLAPKATDTQYF. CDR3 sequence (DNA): TGTGCCAGCAGCTTAGCGCCGAAAGCCACAGATACGCAGTATTTT. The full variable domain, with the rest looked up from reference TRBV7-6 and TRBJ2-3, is GAGVSQSPRYKVTKRGQDVALRCDPISGHVSLYWYRQALGQGPEFLTYFNYEAQQDKSGLPNDRFSAERPEGSISTLTIQRTEQRDSAMYRCASSLAPKATDTQYFGPGTRLTVL.